The rows below give T cell receptor beta chains drawn from one sample of a study of technical replicates of blood from a handful of donors. TCRdb's copy holds only in-frame clones and misses some; the assay was immunoSEQ multiplex PCR. The sample shows under 85,000 clones, around 93% of them seen only once. Source material: T cells isolated from PBMCs. Receptors originate from a human donor in good health. The CDR3 runs from the conserved cysteine through the conserved F or W. A D gene is named only where the DNA matches it firmly. Only part of the rows carry a size: once, few, many, or a class if the clone is expanded.

-,14,TRBJ1-3,-,TRBV6-1,TGTGCCAGCAGACCTACAGGGCCTGGAAACACCATATATTTT,CASRPTGPGNTIYF
once,15,TRBJ1-2,-,TRBV6-4,TGTGCCAGCAGTGCAACACAGGCCCGGGCCGGCGGCTACACCTTC,CASSATQARAGGYTF
-,19,TRBJ2-6,TRBD2,TRBV4-2,TGTGCCAGCAGCCAAAACCTGGCGGGGGGTAACTCTGGGGCCAACGTCCTGACTTTC,CASSQNLAGGNSGANVLTF
-,15,TRBJ2-7,-,TRBV5-1,TGCGCCAGCAGCCATGAGACCACAGGGTCAGCCGAGCAGTACTTC,CASSHETTGSAEQYF
-,18,TRBJ2-5,TRBD2,TRBV13,TGTGCCAGCAGCGACCAACTAGCGGGAGGGCCCCGCCAAGAGACCCAGTACTTC,CASSDQLAGGPRQETQYF
-,16,TRBJ2-3,TRBD2,TRBV4-1,TGCGCCAGCAGCCTCACGACTAGCGGGGGGACAGATACGCAGTATTTT,CASSLTTSGGTDTQYF
-,12,TRBJ2-1,TRBD1,TRBV29-1,TGCAGCGCCACCAGGGGGCAGCATGAGCAGTTCTTC,CSATRGQHEQFF
-,14,TRBJ1-1,-,TRBV5-1,TGCGCCAGCAGCTTGGCCACGGTGAACACTGAAGCTTTCTTT,CASSLATVNTEAFF
-,14,TRBJ1-1,-,TRBV28,TGTGCCAGCAGTTTATTACTACCCAACACTGAAGCTTTCTTT,CASSLLLPNTEAFF
-,12,TRBJ2-5,-,TRBV4-2,TGTGCCAGCAGCCAAGAACTAGAGACCCAGTACTTC,CASSQELETQYF
-,15,TRBJ1-1,-,TRBV5-1,TGCGCCAGCAGCTTGGTAGGGGCCGGAAACACTGAAGCTTTCTTT,CASSLVGAGNTEAFF
-,14,TRBJ1-5,TRBD1,TRBV6-8,TGTGCCAGCAGTTACCGGGACAGGGGACAGCCCCAGCATTTT,CASSYRDRGQPQHF
-,13,TRBJ1-4,-,TRBV2,TGTGCCAGCAGTGAAGCGCAGTTTGAAAAACTGTTTTTT,CASSEAQFEKLFF
-,15,TRBJ2-7,-,TRBV29-1,TGCAGCGTTGAAGATAGTCAGGCCCCCTCCTACGAGCAGTACTTC,CSVEDSQAPSYEQYF
-,11,TRBJ2-1,TRBD2,TRBV14,TGTGCCAGCAGCCAAGACGGGAGGACTTTCTTC,CASSQDGRTFF
once,14,TRBJ1-4,-,TRBV6-1,TGTGCCAGCAGTGACCCAGGGACTCGTGAAAAACTGTTTTTT,CASSDPGTREKLFF
-,14,TRBJ1-2,TRBD1,TRBV6-1,TGTGCCAGCAGACTCGGGACAGATCTCTATGGCTACACCTTC,CASRLGTDLYGYTF
-,11,TRBJ1-2,-,TRBV7-9,TGTGCCAGCAGCTCGGTGGGCGGCTACACCTTC,CASSSVGGYTF
-,14,TRBJ2-7,-,TRBV9,TGTGCCAGCAGTGCGGGACGGGTCCCCTACGAGCAGTACTTC,CASSAGRVPYEQYF
-,13,TRBJ2-7,TRBD1,TRBV15,TGTGCCACCGCCTTGGACAGGACCTACGAGCAGTACTTC,CATALDRTYEQYF
-,14,TRBJ2-7,-,TRBV7-7,TGTGCTAGCAGCTTAGTCCTGAGCTCCTACGAGCAGTACTTC,CASSLVLSSYEQYF
-,15,TRBJ2-1,TRBD2,TRBV5-1,TGCGCCAGTAAAACTAGCGGGGGTTCCTACAATGAGCAGTTCTTC,CASKTSGGSYNEQFF
-,15,TRBJ1-2,-,TRBV19,TGTGCCAGTAGTATTTCCCTGTGGCAGGTCGGCGGCTACACCTTC,CASSISLWQVGGYTF
-,15,TRBJ2-3,TRBD2,TRBV14,TGTGCCAGCAGTGGACTAGCGGGAGTGGCAGATACGCAGTATTTT,CASSGLAGVADTQYF
-,16,TRBJ2-7,TRBD1,TRBV27,TGTGCCAGCAGTTTTGTCGGGACAGGGGATTTCGACGAGCAGTACTTC,CASSFVGTGDFDEQYF
-,17,TRBJ2-1,TRBD1,TRBV2,TGTGCCAGCACAGGGACAGGCGTTGGCGGAAGGGACAATGAGCAGTTCTTC,CASTGTGVGGRDNEQFF
-,12,TRBJ2-1,-,TRBV11-2,TGTGCCAGCAGCTTAGATCTTGATGAGCAGTTCTTC,CASSLDLDEQFF
-,12,TRBJ1-2,-,TRBV9,TGTGCCAGCGTCAGGGCTTTGGGAGGCTACACCTTC,CASVRALGGYTF
-,14,TRBJ2-1,-,TRBV10-3,TGTGCCATCAGTGAGAGGAGCGAGGGCAATGAGCAGTTCTTC,CAISERSEGNEQFF
-,15,TRBJ2-1,TRBD1,TRBV9,TGTGCCAGCAGCCTCGACAGGGGGGACTACAATGAGCAGTTCTTC,CASSLDRGDYNEQFF
-,16,TRBJ1-5,TRBD1,TRBV7-9,TGTGCCAGCAGCTCAAACAGGGGGAATAGCAATCAGCCCCAGCATTTT,CASSSNRGNSNQPQHF
-,11,TRBJ1-1,TRBD1,TRBV28,TGTGCCAGCAGCTCGACAGGGCAAGCTTTCTTT,CASSSTGQAFF
-,14,TRBJ1-1,-,TRBV11-3,TGTGCCAGCAGCAAAGAAACAAGGGGTACTGAAGCTTTCTTT,CASSKETRGTEAFF
few,14,TRBJ1-3,-,TRBV5-1,TGCGCCAGCAGCTTGGGAGTTTCTGGAAACACCATATATTTT,CASSLGVSGNTIYF
-,15,TRBJ1-2,TRBD1,TRBV5-1,TGCGCCAGCAGCCAAATAGAGACAGGGGGCTATGGCTACACCTTC,CASSQIETGGYGYTF
-,12,TRBJ1-1,-,TRBV19,TGTGCCAGTGGATTGGGGGGGACTGAAGCTTTCTTT,CASGLGGTEAFF
-,15,TRBJ2-5,TRBD2,TRBV10-1,TGCGCCAGCAGCTCTGGACTAGCGGGGGAAGAGACCCAGTACTTC,CASSSGLAGEETQYF
-,18,TRBJ2-3,TRBD2,TRBV9,TGTGCCAGCAGCGTAGCAGATAGCGGGGGAACTTTCACAGATACGCAGTATTTT,CASSVADSGGTFTDTQYF
-,14,TRBJ2-5,-,TRBV11-2,TGTGCCAGCAGCCTTCTCGGGAACGAGGAGACCCAGTACTTC,CASSLLGNEETQYF
-,15,TRBJ2-7,-,TRBV11-2,TGTGCCAGCAGCCAGGGCGGGGGCGGGAGCTACGAGCAGTACTTC,CASSQGGGGSYEQYF
-,11,TRBJ2-1,-,TRBV6-5,TGTGCCACTCAAAAGACTCCCCGGCAGTTCTTC,CATQKTPRQFF
-,14,TRBJ2-2,-,TRBV6-4,TGTGCCAGCAGTGATCAGTCCAACACCGGGGAGCTGTTTTTT,CASSDQSNTGELFF
-,15,TRBJ2-7,TRBD1,TRBV6-1,TGTGCCAGCAGTCAAGTCAGGGGGCGATCCTACGAGCAGTACTTC,CASSQVRGRSYEQYF
once,13,TRBJ1-1,-,TRBV7-6,TGTGCCAGCAGCCGAGCCCCGAACACTGAAGCTTTCTTT,CASSRAPNTEAFF
-,12,TRBJ2-5,-,TRBV5-6,TGTGCCAGCAGCTTGGCCGGGGAGACCCAGTACTTC,CASSLAGETQYF